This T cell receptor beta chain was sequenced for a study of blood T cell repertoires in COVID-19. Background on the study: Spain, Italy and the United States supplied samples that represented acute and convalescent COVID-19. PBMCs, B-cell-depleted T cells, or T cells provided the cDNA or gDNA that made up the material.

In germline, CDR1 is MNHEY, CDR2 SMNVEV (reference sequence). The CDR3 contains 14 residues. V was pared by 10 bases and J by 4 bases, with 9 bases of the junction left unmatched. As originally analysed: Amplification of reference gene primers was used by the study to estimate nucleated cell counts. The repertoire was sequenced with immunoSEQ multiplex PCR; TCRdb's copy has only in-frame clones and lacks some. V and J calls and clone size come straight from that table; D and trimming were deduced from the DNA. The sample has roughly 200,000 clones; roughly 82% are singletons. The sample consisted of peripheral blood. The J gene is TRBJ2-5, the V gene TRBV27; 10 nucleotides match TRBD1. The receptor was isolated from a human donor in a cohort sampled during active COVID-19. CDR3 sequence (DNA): TGTGCCATTGGGGGGGGACAGGGGAGAGAGACCCAGTACTTC. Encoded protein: CAIGGGQGRETQYF.